This paragraph covers one TCR beta chain sequence. The antigen remains undetermined. The V and J ends lost 4 bases and 12 bases respectively, with 16 bases between them. CDR1 SGHTA and CDR2 FQGNSA come from the germline V gene. This CDR3 is 13 amino acids long. Unique molecular identifiers were incorporated into the prepared TCRbeta library. MiXCR was run by TCRdb on the PCR reads, yielding one entry per CDR3 protein. The repertoire has around 190,000 distinct CDR3 sequences, approximately 6.9% of them found once; the top ten carry about 6%. The data originate from a study of T-cell reconstitution after alpha-beta-depleted transplantation in children. Study results and limitations: There were reportedly several hundred expanded graft clones from which alpha-beta T cells came about two months after transplant. The main origin of T-cell counts and diversity one year after transplant was newly produced T cells.

Sequenced here: PBMCs, sampled before TCRalphabeta/CD19-depleted stem cell transplant. The source is a boy aged 2 to 9 with acute lymphoblastic leukemia, due to receive a stem cell transplant. The chain employs TRBV7-2 and TRBJ1-5; TRBD1 is a possible D gene (6 bases). The CDR3, as DNA: TGTGCCAGCAGCTGGGTACAGGGCACGGTCCAGCATTTT. The encoded protein is CASSWVQGTVQHF.